The clone carrying this TCR beta chain was counted ten times or more. The antigen remains unidentified. Amplification of TCR alpha and beta CDR3 regions from RNA used iRepertoire nested multiplex PCR. TCRdb processed the multiplex PCR reads anew with MiXCR; each CDR3 protein has one entry. Of approximately 190,000 distinct CDR3 sequences in the sample, roughly 32% were seen once. These data originate in a study of glioma-infiltrating T cells. Study-wide results and caveats: Above-expected tissue-blood divergence occurred in all gliomas, most in low-grade ones.

The receptor comes from a human donor with low-grade glioma or glioblastoma, undergoing nonglioma brain surgery, or in good health (not recorded which). Sequences were obtained from glioma tissue, nonneoplastic brain tissue, or PBMCs (not recorded which).

The chain's CDR3 is CATSREGDRGSGTEAFF. DNA of the CDR3: TGTGCCACCAGCAGAGAGGGGGACAGGGGATCGGGCACTGAAGCTTTCTTT. This chain connects TRBV15 to TRBJ1-1; 10 nucleotides align to TRBD1. J gave up 4 bases and V 0 bases, and 8 bases lay outside the gene matches. This CDR3 is built from 17 residues. Germline CDR1 LNHNV, CDR2 YYDKDF (reference sequence).